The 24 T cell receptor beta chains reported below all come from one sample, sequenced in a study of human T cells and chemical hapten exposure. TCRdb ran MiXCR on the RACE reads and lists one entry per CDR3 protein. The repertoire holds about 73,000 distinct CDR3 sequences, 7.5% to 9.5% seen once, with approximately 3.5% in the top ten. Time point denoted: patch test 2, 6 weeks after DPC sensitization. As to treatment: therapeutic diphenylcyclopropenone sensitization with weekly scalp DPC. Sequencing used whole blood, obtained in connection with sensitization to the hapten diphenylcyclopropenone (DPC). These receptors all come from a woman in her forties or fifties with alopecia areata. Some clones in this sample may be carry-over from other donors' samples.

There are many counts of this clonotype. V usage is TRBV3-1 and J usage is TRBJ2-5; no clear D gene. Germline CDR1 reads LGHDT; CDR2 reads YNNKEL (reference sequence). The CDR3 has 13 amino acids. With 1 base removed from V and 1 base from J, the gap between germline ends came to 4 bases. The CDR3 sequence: CASSQGLQETQYF. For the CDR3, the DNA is TGTGCCAGCAGCCAAGGACTCCAAGAGACCCAGTACTTC.

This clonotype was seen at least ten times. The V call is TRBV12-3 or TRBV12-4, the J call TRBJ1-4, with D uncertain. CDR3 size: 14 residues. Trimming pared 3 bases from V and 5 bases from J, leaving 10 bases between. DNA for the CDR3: TGTGCCAGCAGTTTGGGTGGAGGGAATGAAAAACTGTTTTTT. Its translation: CASSLGGGNEKLFF.

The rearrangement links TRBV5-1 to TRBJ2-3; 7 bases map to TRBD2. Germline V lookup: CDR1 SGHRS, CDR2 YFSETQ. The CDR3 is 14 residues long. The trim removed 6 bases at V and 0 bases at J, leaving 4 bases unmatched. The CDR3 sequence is CASKRDSSTDTQYF. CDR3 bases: TGCGCCAGCAAGCGGGATAGTAGCACAGATACGCAGTATTTT.

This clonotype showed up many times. The DNA of the CDR3 is TGTGCCAGCTCACCACGACAGGGCCCTAACTATGGCTACACCTTC. Protein sequence: CASSPRQGPNYGYTF. The chain has TRBV18 and TRBJ1-2, with 7 bases lining up with TRBD1. CDR1 and CDR2 (germline): KGHSH, LQKENI. The CDR3 extends over 15 amino acids. The V segment lost 1 base and the J segment 0 bases; nucleotides outside the gene matches: 2.

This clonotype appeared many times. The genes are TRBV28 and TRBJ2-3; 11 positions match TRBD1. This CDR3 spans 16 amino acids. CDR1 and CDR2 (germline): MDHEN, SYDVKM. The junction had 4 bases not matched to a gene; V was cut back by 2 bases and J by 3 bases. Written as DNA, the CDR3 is TGTGCCAGCAGTTTACGGACAGGGGGCTGGACAGATACGCAGTATTTT. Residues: CASSLRTGGWTDTQYF. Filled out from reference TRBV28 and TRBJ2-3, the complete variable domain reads DVKVTQSSRYLVKRTGEKVFLECVQDMDHENMFWYRQDPGLGLRLIYFSYDVKMKEKGDIPEGYSVSREKKERFSLILESASTNQTSMYLCASSLRTGGWTDTQYFGPGTRLTVL.

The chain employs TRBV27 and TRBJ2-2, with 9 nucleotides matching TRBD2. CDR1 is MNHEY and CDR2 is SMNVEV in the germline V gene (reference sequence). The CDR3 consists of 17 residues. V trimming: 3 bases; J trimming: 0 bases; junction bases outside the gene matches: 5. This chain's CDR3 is CASSFSSGRPNTGELFF. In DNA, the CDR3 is TGTGCCAGCAGTTTTTCGAGCGGGAGGCCGAACACCGGGGAGCTGTTTTTT.

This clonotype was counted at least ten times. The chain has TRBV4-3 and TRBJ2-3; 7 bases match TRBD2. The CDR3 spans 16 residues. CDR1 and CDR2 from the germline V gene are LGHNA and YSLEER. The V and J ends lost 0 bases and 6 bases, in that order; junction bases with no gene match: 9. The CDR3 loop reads CASSQDRREGRDTQYF. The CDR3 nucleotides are TGCGCCAGCAGCCAAGATAGAAGGGAGGGCAGGGATACGCAGTATTTT.

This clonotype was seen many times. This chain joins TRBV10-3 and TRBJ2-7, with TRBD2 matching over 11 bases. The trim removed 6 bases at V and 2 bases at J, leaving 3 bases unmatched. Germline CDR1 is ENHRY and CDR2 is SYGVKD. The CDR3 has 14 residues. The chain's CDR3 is CAISSSGGTYEQYF. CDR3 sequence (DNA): TGTGCCATCAGCTCTAGCGGGGGGACCTACGAGCAGTACTTC.

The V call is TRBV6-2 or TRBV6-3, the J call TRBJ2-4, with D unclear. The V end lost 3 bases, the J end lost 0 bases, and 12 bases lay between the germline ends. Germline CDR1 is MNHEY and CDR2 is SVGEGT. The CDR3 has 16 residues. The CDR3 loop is CASSYWRQVAKNIQYF. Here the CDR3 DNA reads TGTGCCAGCAGTTATTGGCGCCAGGTAGCCAAAAACATTCAGTACTTC.

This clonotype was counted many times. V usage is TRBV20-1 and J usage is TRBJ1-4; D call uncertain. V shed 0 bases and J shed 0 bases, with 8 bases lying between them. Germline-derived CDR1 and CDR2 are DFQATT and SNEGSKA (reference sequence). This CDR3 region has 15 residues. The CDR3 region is CSARDSQPTNEKLFF. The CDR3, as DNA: TGCAGTGCTAGAGATTCGCAACCAACTAATGAAAAACTGTTTTTT.

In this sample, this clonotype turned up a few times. This CDR3 reads CASSYGQSSYNEQFF. The CDR3 nucleotides are TGCGCCAGCAGCTACGGGCAGAGCTCCTACAATGAGCAGTTCTTC. The chain has TRBV5-1 and TRBJ2-1; D is unclear. Germline V gene lookup returns CDR1 SGHRS and CDR2 YFSETQ. Deletions cut 3 bases from V and 0 bases from J, with 10 bases between. The CDR3 length is 15 residues.

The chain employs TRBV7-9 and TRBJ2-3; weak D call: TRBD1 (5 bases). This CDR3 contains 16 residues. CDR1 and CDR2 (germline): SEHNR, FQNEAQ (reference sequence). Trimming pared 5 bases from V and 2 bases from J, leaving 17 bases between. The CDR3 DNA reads TGTGCCAGCAGCCCCCTCCCGACAGCACTCACAGATACGCAGTATTTT. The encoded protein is CASSPLPTALTDTQYF.

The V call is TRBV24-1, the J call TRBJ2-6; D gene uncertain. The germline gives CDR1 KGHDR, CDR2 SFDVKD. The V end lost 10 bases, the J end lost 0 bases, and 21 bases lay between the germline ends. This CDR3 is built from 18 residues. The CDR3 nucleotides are TGTGCCACGCTATTATCCGGTCGTCCCCTCTCTGGGGCCAACGTCCTGACTTTC. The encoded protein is CATLLSGRPLSGANVLTF.

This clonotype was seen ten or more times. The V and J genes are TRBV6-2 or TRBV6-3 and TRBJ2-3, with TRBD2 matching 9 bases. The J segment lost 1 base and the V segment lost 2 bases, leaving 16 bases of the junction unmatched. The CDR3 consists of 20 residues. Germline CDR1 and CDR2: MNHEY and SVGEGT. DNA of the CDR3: TGTGCCAGCAGTTACCTGGCCGCCGCGGGAGGGGTAGGTGGCACAGATACGCAGTATTTT. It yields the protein CASSYLAAAGGVGGTDTQYF.

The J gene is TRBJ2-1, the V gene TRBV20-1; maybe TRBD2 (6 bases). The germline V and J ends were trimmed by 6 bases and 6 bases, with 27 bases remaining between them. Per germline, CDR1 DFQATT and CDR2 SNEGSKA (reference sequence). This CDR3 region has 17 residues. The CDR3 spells CSAMLTGEKLMPNEQFF. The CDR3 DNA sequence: TGCAGTGCCATGCTAACGGGGGAGAAGCTTATGCCCAATGAGCAGTTCTTC.

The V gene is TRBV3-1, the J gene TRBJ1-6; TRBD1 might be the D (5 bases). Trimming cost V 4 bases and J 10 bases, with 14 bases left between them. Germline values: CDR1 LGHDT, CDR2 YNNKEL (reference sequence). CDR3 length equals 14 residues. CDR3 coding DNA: TGTGCCAGCAGCCCTCTCGGGGGGGGATCACCCCTCCACTTT. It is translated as CASSPLGGGSPLHF.

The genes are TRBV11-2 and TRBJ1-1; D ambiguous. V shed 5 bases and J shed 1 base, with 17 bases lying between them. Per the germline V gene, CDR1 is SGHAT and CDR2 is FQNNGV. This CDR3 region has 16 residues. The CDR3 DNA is TGTGCCAGCAGCCCTCGCGGTCAGACCAAGAACACTGAAGCTTTCTTT. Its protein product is CASSPRGQTKNTEAFF.

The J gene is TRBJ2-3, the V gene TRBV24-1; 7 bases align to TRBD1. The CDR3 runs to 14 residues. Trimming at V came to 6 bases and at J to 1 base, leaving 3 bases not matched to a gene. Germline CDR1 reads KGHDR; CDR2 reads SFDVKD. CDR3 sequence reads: CATSNGQGTDTQYF. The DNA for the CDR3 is TGTGCCACCAGTAATGGACAGGGCACAGATACGCAGTATTTT.

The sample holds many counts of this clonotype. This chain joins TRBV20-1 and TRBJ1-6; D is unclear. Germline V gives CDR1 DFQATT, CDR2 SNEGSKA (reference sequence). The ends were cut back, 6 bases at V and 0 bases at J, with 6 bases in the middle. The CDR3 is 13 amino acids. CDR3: CSAGSSYNSPLHF. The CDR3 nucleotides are TGCAGTGCAGGTAGCTCCTATAATTCACCCCTCCACTTT.

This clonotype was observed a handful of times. The DNA of the CDR3 is TGTGCCAGCAGCGAGACTAGCGGGGGTGAGCAGTTCTTC. It is translated as CASSETSGGEQFF. The V and J genes are TRBV13 and TRBJ2-1, with 12 bases that match TRBD2. Germline V gene sequence: CDR1 PRHDT, CDR2 FYEKMQ (reference sequence). Losses at the gene ends were 5 bases for V and 9 bases for J; bases not matched to a gene: 2. This CDR3 comprises 13 residues.

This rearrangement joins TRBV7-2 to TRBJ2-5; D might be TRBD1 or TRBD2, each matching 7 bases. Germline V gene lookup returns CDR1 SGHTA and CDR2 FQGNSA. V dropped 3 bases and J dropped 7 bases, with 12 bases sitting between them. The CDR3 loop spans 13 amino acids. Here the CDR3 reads CASSFDREGTQYF. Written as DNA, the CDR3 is TGTGCCAGCAGCTTCGACAGGGAGGGGACCCAGTACTTC.

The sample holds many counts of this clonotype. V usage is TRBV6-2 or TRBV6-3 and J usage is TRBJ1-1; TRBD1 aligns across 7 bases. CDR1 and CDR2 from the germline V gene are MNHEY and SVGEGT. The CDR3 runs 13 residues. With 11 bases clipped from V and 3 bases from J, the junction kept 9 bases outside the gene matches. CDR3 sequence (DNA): TGTGCCGGAACAAGACAGGGCTACACTGAAGCTTTCTTT. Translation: CAGTRQGYTEAFF.

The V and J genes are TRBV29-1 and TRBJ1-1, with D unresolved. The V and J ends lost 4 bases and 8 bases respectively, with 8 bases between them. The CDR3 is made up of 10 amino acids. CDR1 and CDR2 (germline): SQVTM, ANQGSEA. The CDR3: CSVAGSEAFF. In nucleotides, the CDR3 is TGCAGCGTTGCGGGGTCCGAAGCTTTCTTT.

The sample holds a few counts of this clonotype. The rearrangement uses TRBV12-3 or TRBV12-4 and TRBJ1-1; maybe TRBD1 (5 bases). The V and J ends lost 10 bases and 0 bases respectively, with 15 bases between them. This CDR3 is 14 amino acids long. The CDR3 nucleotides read TGTGCCACCGGAGTCCGACAGTTGAACACTGAAGCTTTCTTT. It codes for CATGVRQLNTEAFF.